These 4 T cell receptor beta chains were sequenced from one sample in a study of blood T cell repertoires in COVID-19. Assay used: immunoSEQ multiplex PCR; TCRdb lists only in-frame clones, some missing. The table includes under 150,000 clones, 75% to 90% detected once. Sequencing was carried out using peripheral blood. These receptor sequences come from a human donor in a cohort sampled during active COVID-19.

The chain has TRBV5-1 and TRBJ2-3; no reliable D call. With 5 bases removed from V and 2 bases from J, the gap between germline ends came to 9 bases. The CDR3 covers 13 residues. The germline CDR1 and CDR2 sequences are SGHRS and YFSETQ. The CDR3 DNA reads TGCGCCAGCAGACGTGACTTCACAGATACGCAGTATTTT. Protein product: CASRRDFTDTQYF.

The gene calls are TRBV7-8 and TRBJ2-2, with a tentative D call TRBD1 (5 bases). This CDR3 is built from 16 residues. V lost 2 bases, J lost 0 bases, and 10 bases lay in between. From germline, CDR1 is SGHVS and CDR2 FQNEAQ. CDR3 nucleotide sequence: TGTGCCAGCAGCTTAATGGGGCGGACGAACACCGGGGAGCTGTTTTTT. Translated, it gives CASSLMGRTNTGELFF.

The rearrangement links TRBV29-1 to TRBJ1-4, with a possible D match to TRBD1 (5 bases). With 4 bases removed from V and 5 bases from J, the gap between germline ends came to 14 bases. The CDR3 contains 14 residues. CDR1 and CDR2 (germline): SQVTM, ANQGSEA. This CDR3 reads CSVVPTEPNEKLFF. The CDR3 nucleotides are TGCAGCGTTGTCCCGACAGAACCGAATGAAAAACTGTTTTTT. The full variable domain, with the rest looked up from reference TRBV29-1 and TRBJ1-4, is SAVISQKPSRDICQRGTSLTIQCQVDSQVTMMFWYRQQPGQSLTLIATANQGSEATYESGFVIDKFPISRPNLTFSTLTVSNMSPEDSSIYLCSVVPTEPNEKLFFGSGTQLSVL.

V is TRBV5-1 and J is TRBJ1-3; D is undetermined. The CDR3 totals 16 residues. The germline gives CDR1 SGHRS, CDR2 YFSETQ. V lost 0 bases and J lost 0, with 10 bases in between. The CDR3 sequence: CASSLALSDSGNTIYF. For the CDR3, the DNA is TGCGCCAGCAGCTTGGCCCTATCTGACTCTGGAAACACCATATATTTT.